This T cell receptor beta chain was identified in a study of T cells in Graves' hyperthyroidism and ophthalmopathy. TCR beta CDR3 regions were amplified from RNA transcripts. The study used the HTBI primer set for a first-round RT-PCR of the TCR CDR3. TCRdb recomputed calls from the multiplex PCR reads with MiXCR, one row per CDR3 protein. The sample has roughly 700,000 distinct CDR3 sequences; 30% to 40% are singletons. This clonotype was counted ten times or more. The source is a woman between 35 and 50 years old with Graves' hyperthyroidism. The sample comprised blood.

CDR3 sequence: CASSERNSGGPQHF. CDR3 nucleotides: TGTGCCAGCAGTGAACGGAACAGCGGTGGGCCCCAGCATTTT. The chain has TRBV25-1 and TRBJ1-5; unclear D gene. The CDR3 has 14 amino acids. The germline V gene has CDR1 MGHDK and CDR2 SYGVNS. The V end lost 2 bases, the J end lost 9 bases, and 14 bases lay between the germline ends.